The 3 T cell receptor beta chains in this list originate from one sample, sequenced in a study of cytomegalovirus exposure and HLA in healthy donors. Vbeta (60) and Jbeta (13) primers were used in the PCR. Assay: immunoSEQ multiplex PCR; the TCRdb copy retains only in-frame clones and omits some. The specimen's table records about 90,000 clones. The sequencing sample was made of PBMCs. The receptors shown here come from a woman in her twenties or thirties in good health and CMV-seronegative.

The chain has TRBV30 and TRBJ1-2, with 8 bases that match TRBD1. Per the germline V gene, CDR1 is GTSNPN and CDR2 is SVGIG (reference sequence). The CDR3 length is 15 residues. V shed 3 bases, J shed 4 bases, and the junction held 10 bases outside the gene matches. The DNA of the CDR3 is TGTGCCTGGAGCAGTACAGGGGGTCGTGGCTATGGCTACACCTTC. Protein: CAWSSTGGRGYGYTF.

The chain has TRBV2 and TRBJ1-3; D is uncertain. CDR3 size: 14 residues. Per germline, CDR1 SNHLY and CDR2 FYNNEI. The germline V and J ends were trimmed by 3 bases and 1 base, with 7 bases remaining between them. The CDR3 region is CASSDGRSGNTIYF. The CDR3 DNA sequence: TGTGCCAGCAGTGACGGGAGATCTGGAAACACCATATATTTT. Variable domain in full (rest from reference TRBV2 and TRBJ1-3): EPEVTQTPSHQVTQMGQEVILRCVPISNHLYFYWYRQILGQKVEFLVSFYNNEISEKSEIFDDQFSVERPDGSNFTLKIRSTKLEDSAMYFCASSDGRSGNTIYFGEGSWLTVV.

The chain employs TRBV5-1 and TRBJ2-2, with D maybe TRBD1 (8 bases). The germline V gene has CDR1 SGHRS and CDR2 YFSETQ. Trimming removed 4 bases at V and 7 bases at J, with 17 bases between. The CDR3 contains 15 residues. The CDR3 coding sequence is TGCGCCAGCAGCGGACAGGGAGGGTCGATCGGGGAGCTGTTTTTT. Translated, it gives CASSGQGGSIGELFF.